This T cell receptor (beta chain) was found in a study of T cell repertoires in cytomegalovirus infection. Study-wide context: It can be stated that public TCR beta signatures indicated CMV infection as well as a matching HLA type.

Trimming left V 5 bases short and J 7 bases short, with 14 bases between. This CDR3 is 14 amino acids long. The germline gives CDR1 SGHTA, CDR2 FQGNSA. TCRdb ran MiXCR on the reads and lists one entry per CDR3 protein. Among about a million distinct CDR3 sequences listed, around 30% were seen once. In regard to this clonotype: What it recognizes is unknown.

This TCR was sampled from a human donor in good health (CMV status not recorded). Some clones in this sample may be carry-over from other donors' samples. Sequencing used cultured CD8+ T cells from PBMCs, obtained from culture after CMV antigen stimulation. The chain joins TRBV7-2 to TRBJ2-2, with D perhaps TRBD1 (6 bases). CDR3 coding DNA: TGTGCCAGCAGCCAAACAGGGTACATCGGGGAGCTGTTTTTT. Protein sequence: CASSQTGYIGELFF.